This TCR beta chain came from a study of blood T cell repertoires in COVID-19. The overall study: T cells, B-cell-depleted T cells, or PBMCs supplied cDNA or gDNA.

CDR1 is SEHNR, CDR2 FQNEAQ, per germline (reference sequence). With V trimmed by 7 bases and J by 9 bases, 10 bases remained unmatched. The CDR3 sequence is 15 residues long. The data were produced by immunoSEQ multiplex PCR, yet TCRdb's version contains in-frame clones alone and is incomplete. The data hold 300,000 or so clones, with 70% to 90% observed a single time. The sample was peripheral blood. This sequence joins TRBV7-9 and TRBJ2-1; 12 positions agree with TRBD2. The source is a woman aged 45-65 years who had recovered from COVID-19. CDR3 nucleotide sequence: TGTGCCAGCACCTGGACTAGCGGGATCGGAAGTGAGCAGTTCTTC. Translated: CASTWTSGIGSEQFF.